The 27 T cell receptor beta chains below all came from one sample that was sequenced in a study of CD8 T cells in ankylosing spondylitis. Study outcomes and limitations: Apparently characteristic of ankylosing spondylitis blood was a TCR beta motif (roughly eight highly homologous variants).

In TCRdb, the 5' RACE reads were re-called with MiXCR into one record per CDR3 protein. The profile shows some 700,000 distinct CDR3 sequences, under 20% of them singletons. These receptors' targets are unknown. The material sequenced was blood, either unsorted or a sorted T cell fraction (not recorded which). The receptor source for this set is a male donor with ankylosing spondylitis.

CDR3 in amino acids: CSARAVVGAYYEQYF. The DNA of the CDR3 is TGCAGTGCTAGAGCTGTGGTTGGGGCCTACTACGAGCAGTACTTC. This sequence joins TRBV20-1 and TRBJ2-7, with D possibly matching TRBD1 (5 bases). This CDR3 has 15 amino acids. The germline V and J ends were trimmed by 1 base and 3 bases, with 16 bases remaining between them. Looked up from germline, CDR1 is DFQATT and CDR2 is SNEGSKA (reference sequence).

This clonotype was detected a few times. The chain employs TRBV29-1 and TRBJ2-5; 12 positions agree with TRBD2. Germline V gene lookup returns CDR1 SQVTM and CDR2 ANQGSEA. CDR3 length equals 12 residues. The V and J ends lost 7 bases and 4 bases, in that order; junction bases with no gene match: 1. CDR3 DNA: TGCAGCGCTAGCGGGGGGGCAGAGACCCAGTACTTC. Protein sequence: CSASGGAETQYF.

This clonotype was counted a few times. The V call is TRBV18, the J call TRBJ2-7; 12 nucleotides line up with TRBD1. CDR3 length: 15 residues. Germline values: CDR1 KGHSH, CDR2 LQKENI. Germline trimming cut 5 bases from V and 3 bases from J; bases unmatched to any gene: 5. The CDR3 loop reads CASSWGQGAIYEQYF. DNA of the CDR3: TGTGCCAGCTCATGGGGACAGGGGGCGATCTACGAGCAGTACTTC.

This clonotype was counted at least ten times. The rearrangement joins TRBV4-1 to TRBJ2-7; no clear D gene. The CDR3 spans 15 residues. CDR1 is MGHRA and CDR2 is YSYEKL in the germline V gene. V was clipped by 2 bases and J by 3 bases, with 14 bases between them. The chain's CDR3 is CASSQPTGSNYEQYF. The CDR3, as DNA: TGCGCCAGCAGCCAACCTACCGGGTCCAACTACGAGCAGTACTTC.

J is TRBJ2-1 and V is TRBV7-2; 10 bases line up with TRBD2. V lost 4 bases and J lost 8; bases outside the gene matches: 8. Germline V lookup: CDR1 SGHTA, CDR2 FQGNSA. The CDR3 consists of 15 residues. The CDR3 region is CASSSEASGRHEQFF. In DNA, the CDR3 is TGTGCCAGCAGCTCAGAGGCTAGCGGGAGACATGAGCAGTTCTTC.

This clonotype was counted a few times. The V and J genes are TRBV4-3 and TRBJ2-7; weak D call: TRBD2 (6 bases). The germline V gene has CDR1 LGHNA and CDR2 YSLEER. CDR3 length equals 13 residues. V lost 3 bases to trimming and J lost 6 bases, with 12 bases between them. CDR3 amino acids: CASSQRLVSEQYF. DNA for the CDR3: TGCGCCAGCAGCCAGAGACTAGTAAGCGAGCAGTACTTC.

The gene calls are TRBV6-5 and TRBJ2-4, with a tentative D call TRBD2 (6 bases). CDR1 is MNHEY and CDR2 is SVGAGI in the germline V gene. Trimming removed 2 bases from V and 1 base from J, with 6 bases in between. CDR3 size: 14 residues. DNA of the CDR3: TGTGCCAGCAGTTACGGGGGGGCCAAAAACATTCAGTACTTC. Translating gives CASSYGGAKNIQYF.

The CDR3 loop is CASSLGAMNEKLFF. The CDR3 DNA follows: TGCGCCAGCAGCTTGGGGGCGATGAATGAAAAACTGTTTTTT. The chain is built from TRBV5-1 and TRBJ1-4; D is unclear. The V end was cut by 0 bases, the J end by 5 bases, with 8 bases between. CDR3 size: 14 residues. The V gene's germline CDR1 is SGHRS and CDR2 YFSETQ.

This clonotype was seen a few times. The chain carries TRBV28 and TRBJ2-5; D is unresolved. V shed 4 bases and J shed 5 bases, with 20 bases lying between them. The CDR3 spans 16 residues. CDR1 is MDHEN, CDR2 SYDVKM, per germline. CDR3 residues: CASSSPLSLVAETQYF. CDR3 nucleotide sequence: TGTGCCAGCAGTTCCCCCCTTTCTCTAGTGGCTGAGACCCAGTACTTC. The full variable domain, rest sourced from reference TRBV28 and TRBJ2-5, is DVKVTQSSRYLVKRTGEKVFLECVQDMDHENMFWYRQDPGLGLRLIYFSYDVKMKEKGDIPEGYSVSREKKERFSLILESASTNQTSMYLCASSSPLSLVAETQYFGPGTRLLVL.

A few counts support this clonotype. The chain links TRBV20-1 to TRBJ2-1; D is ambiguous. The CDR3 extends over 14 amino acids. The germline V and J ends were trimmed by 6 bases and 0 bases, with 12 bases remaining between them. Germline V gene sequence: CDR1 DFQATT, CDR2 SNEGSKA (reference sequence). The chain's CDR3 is CSAPRRLSYNEQFF. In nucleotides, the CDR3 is TGCAGTGCCCCCCGGCGCCTCTCCTACAATGAGCAGTTCTTC.

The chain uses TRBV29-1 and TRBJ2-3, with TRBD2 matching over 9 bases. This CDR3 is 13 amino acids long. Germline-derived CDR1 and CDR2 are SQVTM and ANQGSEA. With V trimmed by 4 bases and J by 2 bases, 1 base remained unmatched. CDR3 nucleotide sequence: TGCAGCGTTGGACTAGCGGACACAGATACGCAGTATTTT. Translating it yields CSVGLADTDTQYF.

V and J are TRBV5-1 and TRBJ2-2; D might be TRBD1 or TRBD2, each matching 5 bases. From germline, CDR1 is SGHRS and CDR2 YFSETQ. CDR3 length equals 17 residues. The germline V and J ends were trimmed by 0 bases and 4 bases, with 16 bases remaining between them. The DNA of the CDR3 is TGCGCCAGCAGCTTGGTGGCCAGGGAGTTCGGCACCGGGGAGCTGTTTTTT. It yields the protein CASSLVAREFGTGELFF.

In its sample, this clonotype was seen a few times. DNA of the CDR3: TGTGCCAGCAGCTTAGCATGGGAATCCCGCGTCGGAGAGACCCAGTACTTC. Its protein is CASSLAWESRVGETQYF. The gene calls are TRBV7-9 and TRBJ2-5; D is ambiguous. Between the trimmed V and J ends, which lost 0 bases and 4 bases, there was a span of 18 bases. From germline, CDR1 is SEHNR and CDR2 FQNEAQ (reference sequence). The CDR3 is made up of 17 amino acids.

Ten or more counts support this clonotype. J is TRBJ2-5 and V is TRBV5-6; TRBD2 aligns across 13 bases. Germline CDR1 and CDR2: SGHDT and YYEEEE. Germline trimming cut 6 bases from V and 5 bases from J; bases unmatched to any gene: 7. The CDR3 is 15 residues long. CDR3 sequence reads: CASTETSGGIETQYF. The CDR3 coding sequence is TGTGCCAGCACCGAGACTAGCGGGGGGATCGAGACCCAGTACTTC.

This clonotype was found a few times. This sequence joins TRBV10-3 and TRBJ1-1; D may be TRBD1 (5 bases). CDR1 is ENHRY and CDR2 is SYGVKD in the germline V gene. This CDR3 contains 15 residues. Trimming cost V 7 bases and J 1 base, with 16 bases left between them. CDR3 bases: TGTGCCATCACCGAAACCGGGACCGAGAACACTGAAGCTTTCTTT. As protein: CAITETGTENTEAFF.

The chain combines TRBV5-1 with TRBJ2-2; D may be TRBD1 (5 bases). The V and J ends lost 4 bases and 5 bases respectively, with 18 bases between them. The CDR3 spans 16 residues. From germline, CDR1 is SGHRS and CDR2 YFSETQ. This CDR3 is CASSLRSQGLTGELFF. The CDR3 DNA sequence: TGCGCCAGCAGCCTCAGAAGCCAGGGATTAACCGGGGAGCTGTTTTTT.

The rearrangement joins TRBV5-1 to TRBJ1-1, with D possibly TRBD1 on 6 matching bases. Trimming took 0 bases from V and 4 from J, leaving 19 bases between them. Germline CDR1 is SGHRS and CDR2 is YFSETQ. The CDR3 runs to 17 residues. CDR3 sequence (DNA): TGCGCCAGCAGCTTGGTCGGGGGCGCGGAGGTTCGCACTGAAGCTTTCTTT. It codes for CASSLVGGAEVRTEAFF.

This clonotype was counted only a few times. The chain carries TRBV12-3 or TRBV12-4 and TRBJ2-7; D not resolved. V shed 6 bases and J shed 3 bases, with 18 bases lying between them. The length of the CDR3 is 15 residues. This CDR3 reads CASSPVDGWGYEQYF. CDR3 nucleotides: TGTGCCAGCAGCCCAGTTGATGGCTGGGGCTACGAGCAGTACTTC.

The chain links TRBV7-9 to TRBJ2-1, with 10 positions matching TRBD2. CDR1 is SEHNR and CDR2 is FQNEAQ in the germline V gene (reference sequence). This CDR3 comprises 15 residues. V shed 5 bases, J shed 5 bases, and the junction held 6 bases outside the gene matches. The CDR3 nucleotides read TGTGCCAGCAGCACATGGACTAGCGGAAACAATGAGCAGTTCTTC. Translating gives CASSTWTSGNNEQFF.

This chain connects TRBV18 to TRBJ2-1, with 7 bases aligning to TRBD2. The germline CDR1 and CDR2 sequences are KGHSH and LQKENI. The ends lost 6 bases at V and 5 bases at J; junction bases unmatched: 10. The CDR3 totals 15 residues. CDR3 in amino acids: CASSVRLAVDNEQFF. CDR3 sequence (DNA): TGTGCCAGCTCCGTCAGACTAGCCGTGGACAATGAGCAGTTCTTC.

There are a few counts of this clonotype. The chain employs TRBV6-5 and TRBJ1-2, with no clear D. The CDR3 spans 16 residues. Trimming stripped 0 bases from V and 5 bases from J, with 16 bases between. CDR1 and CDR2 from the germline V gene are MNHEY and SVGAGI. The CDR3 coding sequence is TGTGCCAGCAGTTACTCAGGGCATGGCGGATCATATGGCTACACCTTC. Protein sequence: CASSYSGHGGSYGYTF.

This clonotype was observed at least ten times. The CDR3 here is CSARDLEVNTEAFF. CDR3 nucleotides: TGCAGTGCTAGAGATCTGGAGGTGAACACTGAAGCTTTCTTT. The chain uses TRBV20-1 and TRBJ1-1, with D hard to call. The CDR3 extends over 14 amino acids. The germline V gene encodes CDR1 DFQATT and CDR2 SNEGSKA (reference sequence). The V gene lost 0 bases and the J gene lost 0 bases, with 8 bases spanning the gap.

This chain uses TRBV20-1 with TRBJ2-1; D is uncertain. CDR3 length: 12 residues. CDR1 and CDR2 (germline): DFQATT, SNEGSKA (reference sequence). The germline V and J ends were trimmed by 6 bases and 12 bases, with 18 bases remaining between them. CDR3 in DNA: TGCAGTGCCTCGACCGCGGTCGGATGGCAGTTCTTC. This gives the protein CSASTAVGWQFF.

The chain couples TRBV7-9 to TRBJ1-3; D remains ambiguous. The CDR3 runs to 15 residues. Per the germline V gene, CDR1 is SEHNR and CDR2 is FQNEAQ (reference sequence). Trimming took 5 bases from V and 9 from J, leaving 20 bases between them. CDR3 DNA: TGTGCCAGCAGCCAGTTCGGCGGAGTTCTGAGCACCATATATTTT. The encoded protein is CASSQFGGVLSTIYF.

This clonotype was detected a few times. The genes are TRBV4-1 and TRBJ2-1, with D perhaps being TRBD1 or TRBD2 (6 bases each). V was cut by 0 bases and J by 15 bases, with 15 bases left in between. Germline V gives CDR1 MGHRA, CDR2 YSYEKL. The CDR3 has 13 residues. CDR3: CASSQDQGTRGFF. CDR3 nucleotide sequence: TGCGCCAGCAGCCAAGATCAGGGGACTCGAGGGTTCTTC.

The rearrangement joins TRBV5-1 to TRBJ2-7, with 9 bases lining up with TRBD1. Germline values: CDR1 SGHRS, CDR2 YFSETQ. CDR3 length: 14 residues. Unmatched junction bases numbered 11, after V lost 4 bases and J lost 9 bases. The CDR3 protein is CASSPGQGSLGQYF. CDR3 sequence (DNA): TGCGCCAGCAGCCCCGGACAGGGGAGCCTTGGGCAGTACTTC.

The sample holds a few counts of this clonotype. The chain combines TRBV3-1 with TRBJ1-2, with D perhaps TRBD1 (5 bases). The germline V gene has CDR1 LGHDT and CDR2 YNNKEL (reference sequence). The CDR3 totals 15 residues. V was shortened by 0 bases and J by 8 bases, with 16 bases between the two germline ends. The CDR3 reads CASSQDDGRARGYTF. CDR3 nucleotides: TGTGCCAGCAGCCAAGATGATGGCAGGGCTCGGGGCTACACCTTC.